The entry below describes one T cell receptor beta chain. This clone was counted only a few times. Its antigen is unknown. Base qualities are not at hand, and no much larger clone is one base apart. These data come from a study of beta chain features in type 1 diabetes (dated by TCRdb to between 2017 and 2018). General notes on the study: Mean age, gender distribution, total cell number and subset yield did not differ between patients and healthy donors. A total of about 110,000,000 sorted cells were examined across all samples, and a strong correlation was observed between cell number per subset and RNA yield. In the study, TCRB repertoires of sorted circulating CD4+ T cell subsets from recently diagnosed type 1 diabetes patients were compared with those of matched healthy donors. Regulatory and stem cell-like memory subsets were isolated from only 8 patients and about eight healthy donors, whereas naive and central memory subsets came from all 28 donors.

Results the study describes overall, beyond this receptor: Patients with type 1 diabetes made fewer insertions and deleted more nucleotides at VDJ recombination sites, implying thymic rearrangement abnormalities. Naive, central memory and regulatory TCRB repertoires appeared to be more alike among patients than among healthy donors. Because cDNA rather than genomic DNA was sequenced, highly expressing activated cells could have been over-represented, although no difference in activation and CD3 levels was found between groups. HLA sub-analyses involved small numbers of individuals, so any influence of HLA type on TCRB rearrangement remained unresolved. PCR might favor shorter templates, but patient and control samples were amplified and corrected together, so any skew would affect both groups equally. Type 1 diabetes patients showed a moderate but significant shortening of TCRB CDR3 length in all four CD4+ subsets.

All of the isolated RNA was reverse transcribed with the High Capacity cDNA Reverse Transcription Kit, so expressed TCRB transcripts were sequenced. Deep immunoSEQ sequencing was performed on naive, central memory and regulatory T cell samples, with an average of around 3.4 million total reads per sample. Sorted cells were lysed in RLT buffer and RNA was extracted with DNase-treated RNeasy Micro or Mini kits, depending on cell number. To prevent cross-contamination, every cell subset was processed on its own, while patient and healthy donor samples were processed together. The immunoSEQ multiplex PCR was used to amplify TCRB sequences from cDNA, generating 87-bp fragments that spanned the CDR3 region. The amplicons were sequenced using the Illumina HiSeq platform. The authors' analysis ran thus. PCR bias was corrected computationally using synthetic template baselines, and reads within Hamming distance 2 were collapsed, with unmergeable singletons discarded. By aligning reads against IMGT, V, D and J genes, CDR3 length, and insertions or deletions at six rearrangement sites were assigned. Within each subset, clonotype counts were normalized to sorted cell number, and only after that were true diversity and Gini coefficients computed with the tcR R package. The overlap coefficient, calculated on TCRB nucleotide sequences, was used to quantify repertoire sharing. As a proxy for the pre-selection repertoire, out-of-frame TCRB sequences from naive cells were analyzed. In its TCRdb copy, this immuneACCESS table keeps in-frame sequences only and misses some clones. Where compared with another copy, unresolved V genes explain less than half of these, and the others have no known cause. That table furnishes V, J and clone size, whereas the DNA furnished D and trimming. The sample table records approximately 470,000 clones; over 25% of these occur just once. Jointly, the top ten make up around 0.065% of the sample.

Each donor gave one peripheral blood draw, roughly 110 mL on average, collected into heparinised tubes. Naive, central memory, regulatory and stem cell-like memory CD4+ T cells were sorted on a BD FACSAria II using a panel including CD45RO, CCR7, CD25, CD127, CD95 and CD27. Every sorted population had a purity above 95%. PBMCs were isolated immediately by Lymphoprep density gradient centrifugation and stained directly without culture. So that batch effects would be minimized, each experiment stained and sorted samples in pairs, pairing one healthy donor with one patient. V is clipped by 2 bases and J by 4 bases, and the sequence between their germline boundaries is 3 bases long. Based on the germline V gene (reference sequence), the CDR1 and CDR2 sequences are SGHNT and YYREEE. The CDR3 has 11 amino acids, counting the end cysteine and phenylalanine. Here the CDR3 DNA is all that survives: 33 bases in frame from base 1.

Sequencing was performed on naive CD4+ T cells from blood. The cell subset or site label, as the study defines it: true naive CD4+ T cells. The chain is assembled from TRBV5-4 and TRBJ2-5, with an unclear D gene assignment. The clonotype was recovered from a man in his late teens or twenties in good health. The CDR3 reads as follows: CASSFSETQYF. DNA sequence: TGTGCCAGCAGCTTTTCAGAGACCCAGTACTTC.